The entry that follows covers one TCR beta chain sequence. The method was immunoSEQ multiplex PCR; TCRdb's version includes in-frame clones alone and lacks a portion of them. The sample records roughly 170,000 clones, approximately 87% being singletons. These data belong to a study of blood T cell repertoires in COVID-19. Study background: Samples of COVID-19 (acute and convalescent) were obtained from the United States, Italy and Spain. PBMCs, B-cell-depleted T cells, or T cells were the source of the cDNA or gDNA that made up the material.

The germline gives CDR1 LNHDA, CDR2 SQIVND (reference sequence). Trimming stripped 3 bases from V and 3 bases from J, with 10 bases between. This CDR3 has 14 residues. The genes are TRBV19 and TRBJ2-3, with D perhaps matching TRBD2 (6 bases). Sequenced input: peripheral blood. This clonotype was sampled from a woman aged 18-30 years who had recovered from COVID-19. The CDR3 loop is CASSISGETDTQYF. In DNA, the CDR3 is TGTGCCAGTAGTATTAGCGGAGAAACAGATACGCAGTATTTT.